Below, 23 T cell receptor beta chains from the same sample are listed, as sequenced in a study of T-cell reconstitution after alpha-beta-depleted transplantation in children. Unique molecular identifiers were incorporated when the TCRbeta library was constructed. From the PCR reads, TCRdb called clonotypes with MiXCR, one entry per CDR3 protein. The sample includes about 610,000 distinct CDR3 sequences, about 10% of them seen just once. The source was PBMCs from the stem cell graft donor, collected from the stem cell graft. These receptors all stem from a human donor who donated a stem cell graft to a child with acute myeloid leukemia.

This clonotype was counted ten times or more. The chain joins TRBV12-3 or TRBV12-4 to TRBJ2-7; D not resolved. The CDR3 is 13 amino acids. Trimming removed 3 bases from V and 7 bases from J, with 13 bases in between. Here the CDR3 reads CASSFSQTGEQYF. The CDR3 coding sequence is TGTGCCAGCAGTTTCTCCCAGACTGGGGAGCAGTACTTC.

V and J are TRBV2 and TRBJ2-1, with D perhaps being TRBD1 or TRBD2 (6 bases each). CDR3 length: 18 amino acids. V was cut by 8 bases and J by 9 bases, with 32 bases left in between. Per the germline V gene, CDR1 is SNHLY and CDR2 is FYNNEI. The CDR3: CASGINFGGPPMDSEQFF. The CDR3 DNA follows: TGTGCCAGCGGAATCAACTTTGGGGGGCCACCCATGGACAGTGAGCAGTTCTTC.

CDR3 sequence reads: CSARGGGGGGSGWAYNEQFF. The CDR3 nucleotides read TGCAGTGCTAGGGGAGGAGGTGGGGGAGGGTCTGGTTGGGCCTACAATGAGCAGTTCTTC. The rearrangement uses TRBV20-1 and TRBJ2-1, with TRBD2 identical over 7 bases. Looked up from germline, CDR1 is DFQATT and CDR2 is SNEGSKA (reference sequence). The CDR3 runs 20 residues. Trimming cost V 3 bases and J 2 bases; bases outside gene matches: 22.

This clonotype has more than one count but fewer than ten. The chain carries TRBV20-1 and TRBJ1-1; no clear D gene. The CDR3 has 13 residues. The germline CDR1 and CDR2 sequences are DFQATT and SNEGSKA (reference sequence). Between the trimmed V and J ends, which lost 0 bases and 5 bases, there was a span of 10 bases. Here the CDR3 reads CSARDSDGTEAFF. The CDR3 DNA sequence: TGCAGTGCTAGAGACTCCGACGGGACTGAAGCTTTCTTT.

The rearrangement links TRBV6-2 or TRBV6-3 to TRBJ2-7, with TRBD2 identical over 7 bases. The germline CDR1 and CDR2 sequences are MNHEY and SVGEGT. CDR3 length: 15 residues. J gave up 3 bases and V 4 bases, and 9 bases lay outside the gene matches. CDR3 residues: CASSSTSRGGYEQYF. CDR3 DNA sequence: TGTGCCAGCAGTTCCACCTCCCGCGGGGGCTACGAGCAGTACTTC.

This clonotype was observed many times. This rearrangement joins TRBV12-3 or TRBV12-4 to TRBJ1-5; D possibly corresponds to TRBD1 (6 bases). The germline V and J ends were trimmed by 3 bases and 3 bases, with 9 bases remaining between them. The CDR3 totals 14 residues. The CDR3 region has the DNA TGTGCCAGCAGTTTCGGGGGGGCCAATCAGCCCCAGCATTTT. Its protein product is CASSFGGANQPQHF.

DNA for the CDR3: TGTGCCAGCAGCCAAGCTAAGGCTAATGAAAAACTGTTTTTT. It codes for CASSQAKANEKLFF. The genes are TRBV3-1 and TRBJ1-4; no firm D call. V gave up 1 base and J gave up 3 bases, with 6 bases separating them. The CDR3 is 14 amino acids. CDR1 is LGHDT and CDR2 is YNNKEL in the germline V gene (reference sequence).

There are a few counts of this clonotype. This sequence joins TRBV7-6 and TRBJ2-7; perhaps TRBD2 as D (5 bases). The CDR3 is 12 amino acids. Trimming took 4 bases from V and 5 from J, leaving 9 bases between them. Per germline, CDR1 SGHVS and CDR2 FNYEAQ. The DNA for the CDR3 is TGTGCCAGCAGCTCCCCCGGGAACGAGCAGTACTTC. As protein: CASSSPGNEQYF.

The genes are TRBV7-3 and TRBJ1-2, with D perhaps TRBD1 (5 bases). The CDR3 totals 15 residues. V was pared by 2 bases and J by 0 bases, with 10 bases between. CDR1 and CDR2 (germline): SGHTA, FQGTGA. The DNA for the CDR3 is TGTGCCAGCAGCTTAGACAGCGAAGCTAACTATGGCTACACCTTC. It yields the protein CASSLDSEANYGYTF.

This clonotype occurred a few times. The chain combines TRBV20-1 with TRBJ2-1, with TRBD2 matching 9 bases. V was clipped by 5 bases and J by 7 bases; unmatched bases: 9. Germline V lookup: CDR1 DFQATT, CDR2 SNEGSKA (reference sequence). The CDR3 has 14 residues. The CDR3 sequence: CSAFSGRGLNEQFF. CDR3 in DNA: TGCAGTGCTTTTAGCGGGAGAGGTCTTAATGAGCAGTTCTTC.

The CDR3 is CASSEEVVQPQHF. The DNA of the CDR3 is TGTGCCAGCTCTGAGGAGGTTGTTCAGCCCCAGCATTTT. The chain recombines TRBV6-2 or TRBV6-3 with TRBJ1-5; D is ambiguous. The CDR3 consists of 13 residues. The germline gives CDR1 MNHEY, CDR2 SVGEGT. V lost 8 bases to trimming and J lost 6 bases, with 14 bases between them.

This rearrangement joins TRBV6-1 to TRBJ2-2; D may be TRBD1 or TRBD2 (5 bases each). Germline values: CDR1 MNHNS, CDR2 SASEGT. Deletions cut 8 bases from V and 2 bases from J, with 12 bases between. The CDR3 spans 14 residues. The CDR3, as DNA: TGTGCCAGCTGTGGGGGTCTTAACACCGGGGAGCTGTTTTTT. Its protein product is CASCGGLNTGELFF.

This chain links TRBV2 with TRBJ2-6, with 7 positions matching TRBD2. CDR3 length: 17 amino acids. V lost 8 bases and J lost 5; bases outside the gene matches: 15. CDR1 is SNHLY, CDR2 FYNNEI, per germline. CDR3 sequence reads: CASSPGRAAGWANVLTF. The CDR3 DNA reads as TGTGCCAGCTCTCCGGGGAGGGCAGCGGGGTGGGCCAACGTCCTGACTTTC.

This clonotype was found many times. The chain links TRBV5-1 to TRBJ2-2, with TRBD1 identical over 7 bases. The germline V gene has CDR1 SGHRS and CDR2 YFSETQ. V shed 2 bases, J shed 7 bases, and the junction held 5 bases outside the gene matches. The CDR3 is 14 residues long. The CDR3 nucleotides read TGCGCCAGCAGCTTAGGGGGCCCCGTCGGGGAGCTGTTTTTT. It is translated as CASSLGGPVGELFF.

This clonotype was recorded at least ten times. The J gene is TRBJ2-7, the V gene TRBV28; tentatively, D is TRBD2 (5 bases). V was cut by 1 base and J by 3 bases, with 10 bases left in between. The germline CDR1 and CDR2 sequences are MDHEN and SYDVKM. The CDR3 length is 14 residues. The CDR3 sequence is CASSLSLRDYEQYF. Written as DNA, the CDR3 is TGTGCCAGCAGTTTATCCTTACGGGACTACGAGCAGTACTTC.

The V and J genes are TRBV7-2 and TRBJ2-5, with D possibly matching TRBD1 (5 bases). Looked up from germline, CDR1 is SGHTA and CDR2 is FQGNSA. V was trimmed by 1 base and J by 9 bases, leaving 18 bases between them. This CDR3 contains 15 residues. CDR3: CASSLGGESTSAQYF. The CDR3 region has the DNA TGTGCCAGCAGCTTAGGGGGCGAATCCACCTCCGCCCAGTACTTC. Looking up the rest from reference TRBV7-2 and TRBJ2-5 gives the full variable domain: GAGVSQSPSNKVTEKGKDVELRCDPISGHTALYWYRQSLGQGLEFLIYFQGNSAPDKSGLPSDRFSAERTGGSVSTLTIQRTQQEDSAVYLCASSLGGESTSAQYFGPGTRLLVL.

To note about this clonotype: A much larger clone differs from this one at a single base, so this may be a read error. The rearrangement uses TRBV29-1 and TRBJ2-5; D is ambiguous. The V end was cut by 7 bases, the J end by 4 bases, with 19 bases between. Germline values: CDR1 SQVTM, CDR2 ANQGSEA. This CDR3 has 14 residues. For the CDR3, the DNA is TGCAGCGGGGCAACCGACCGAAATCGAGAGACCCAGTACTTC. Amino acid sequence: CSGATDRNRETQYF.

The table lists this clonotype with a few counts. The chain couples TRBV28 to TRBJ1-4; D unresolved. Germline V gives CDR1 MDHEN, CDR2 SYDVKM. V was pared by 5 bases and J by 7 bases, with 8 bases between. The length of the CDR3 is 12 residues. The CDR3 nucleotides read TGTGCCAGCAGTCCGGGCCCTGAAAAACTGTTTTTT. Translating it yields CASSPGPEKLFF.

The rearrangement uses TRBV24-1 and TRBJ2-7; unclear D gene. Trimming took 6 bases from V and 6 from J, leaving 14 bases between them. This CDR3 comprises 13 residues. Germline CDR1 reads KGHDR; CDR2 reads SFDVKD. The CDR3 coding sequence is TGTGCCACCAGTCGGAAGGACGGTAGCGAGCAGTACTTC. Translation: CATSRKDGSEQYF.

This clonotype appeared many times. V usage is TRBV2 and J usage is TRBJ2-2, with no clear D. This CDR3 spans 13 amino acids. V dropped 2 bases and J dropped 4 bases, with 5 bases sitting between them. Germline lookup yields CDR1 SNHLY and CDR2 FYNNEI. In nucleotides, the CDR3 is TGTGCCAGCAGTGAAATGTTCACCGGGGAGCTGTTTTTT. The encoded protein is CASSEMFTGELFF.

The table lists this clonotype with a few counts. This chain's CDR3 is CASSLRGAGSSYNEQFF. DNA of the CDR3: TGTGCCAGCAGCTTGAGGGGGGCAGGAAGCTCCTACAATGAGCAGTTCTTC. V is TRBV7-2 and J is TRBJ2-1, with D perhaps assigned TRBD1 or TRBD2 (6 bases each). The CDR3 covers 17 residues. V was trimmed by 3 bases and J by 0 bases, leaving 15 bases between them. The V gene's germline CDR1 is SGHTA and CDR2 FQGNSA.

In this sample, this clonotype turned up a few times. V is TRBV5-1 and J is TRBJ2-7; 8 bases line up with TRBD2. V gave up 4 bases and J gave up 5 bases; unmatched junction bases: 20. The CDR3 contains 18 residues. Germline V lookup: CDR1 SGHRS, CDR2 YFSETQ. CDR3 bases: TGCGCCAGCAGCCCCCGGGTCCAACGGGAGGGCAGTTCCCACGAGCAGTACTTC. Its translation is CASSPRVQREGSSHEQYF.

This clonotype has a handful of counts. The genes are TRBV20-1 and TRBJ2-1, with TRBD2 matching 10 bases. The junction had 13 bases not matched to a gene; V was cut back by 8 bases and J by 9 bases. CDR1 and CDR2 from the germline V gene are DFQATT and SNEGSKA (reference sequence). The CDR3 is 14 residues long. CDR3 nucleotides: TGCAGTCTTACTAGGGCTAGCGGGGGCGGTGAGCAGTTCTTC. Translating it yields CSLTRASGGGEQFF.